The rows below give T cell receptor beta chains drawn from one sample of a study of T cell responses to AZD1222 COVID-19 vaccine. Measured with immunoSEQ multiplex PCR; TCRdb has only the in-frame clones, and not every one. The sample lists about 110,000 clones, about nine tenths occurring once. Material: peripheral blood, obtained on day 0 of AZD1222 vaccination. The receptors here all came from an adult in good health. Both conserved end residues are part of each CDR3. D genes are given only for firm matches. Clone size is not always given. Where it is, it says once, few, many or a class for expanded clones.

v_call	cdr3_length	d_call	clone_size	j_call	cdr3_aa	cdr3_nt
TRBV5-6	14	-	-	TRBJ2-5	CASRKKGGQETQYF	TGTGCCAGCAGGAAAAAGGGGGGTCAAGAGACCCAGTACTTC
TRBV5-1	14	-	-	TRBJ1-1	CASSLEVGVTEAFF	TGCGCCAGCAGCTTGGAGGTGGGGGTCACTGAAGCTTTCTTT
TRBV4-2	16	-	-	TRBJ1-3	CASSQEDGSFSNTIYF	TGTGCCAGCAGCCAAGAGGATGGGAGTTTTAGTAACACCATATATTTT
TRBV27	15	TRBD1	-	TRBJ2-7	CASSPRTGLLYEQYF	TGTGCCAGCAGTCCCCGGACAGGGCTCCTCTACGAGCAGTACTTC
TRBV3-1/TRBV3-2	12	-	-	TRBJ2-2	CASSQGPGELFF	TGTGCCAGCAGCCAGGGGCCCGGGGAGCTGTTTTTT
TRBV27	15	TRBD1	-	TRBJ2-7	CASSLGQKSSYEQYF	TGTGCCAGCAGTTTGGGACAGAAGAGCTCCTACGAGCAGTACTTC
TRBV7-9	16	TRBD2	-	TRBJ2-5	CASSLMGLAGQETQYF	TGTGCCAGCAGCTTAATGGGACTAGCGGGGCAAGAGACCCAGTACTTC
TRBV3-1/TRBV3-2	15	TRBD1	-	TRBJ2-2	CASSQEGQGAGELFF	TGTGCCAGCAGCCAAGAAGGACAGGGGGCGGGGGAGCTGTTTTTT
TRBV18	14	-	-	TRBJ1-6	CASSPPNYNSPLHF	TGTGCCAGCTCACCACCAAACTATAATTCACCCCTCCACTTT
TRBV7-2	14	-	once	TRBJ1-2	CASSLDWAGQGYTF	TGTGCCAGCAGCTTAGATTGGGCAGGTCAAGGCTACACCTTC
TRBV27	15	TRBD2	-	TRBJ2-1	CASSSSSGAYNEQFF	TGTGCCAGCAGTTCGTCGAGCGGGGCCTACAATGAGCAGTTCTTC
TRBV27	14	-	-	TRBJ1-4	CASKWTATNEKLFF	TGTGCCAGCAAATGGACAGCAACTAATGAAAAACTGTTTTTT
TRBV6-5	11	-	-	TRBJ1-2	CATMLYHGYTF	TGTGCCACCATGCTTTACCATGGCTACACCTTC
TRBV6-5	15	-	-	TRBJ2-1	CASNEGGGSYNEQFF	TGTGCCAGCAACGAGGGAGGCGGGTCCTACAATGAGCAGTTCTTC
TRBV5-1	14	-	once	TRBJ2-1	CASQRLSSYNEQFF	TGCGCCAGCCAACGATTAAGCTCCTACAATGAGCAGTTCTTC
TRBV6-5	13	-	-	TRBJ1-2	CASSDISNYGYTF	TGTGCCAGCTCTGACATCTCTAACTATGGCTACACCTTC
TRBV30	14	-	-	TRBJ1-5	CAWRVGGSNQPQHF	TGTGCCTGGAGGGTTGGGGGGAGCAATCAGCCCCAGCATTTT
TRBV29-1	14	-	-	TRBJ2-6	CSVDSGAGANVLTF	TGCAGCGTTGATTCAGGGGCTGGGGCCAACGTCCTGACTTTC